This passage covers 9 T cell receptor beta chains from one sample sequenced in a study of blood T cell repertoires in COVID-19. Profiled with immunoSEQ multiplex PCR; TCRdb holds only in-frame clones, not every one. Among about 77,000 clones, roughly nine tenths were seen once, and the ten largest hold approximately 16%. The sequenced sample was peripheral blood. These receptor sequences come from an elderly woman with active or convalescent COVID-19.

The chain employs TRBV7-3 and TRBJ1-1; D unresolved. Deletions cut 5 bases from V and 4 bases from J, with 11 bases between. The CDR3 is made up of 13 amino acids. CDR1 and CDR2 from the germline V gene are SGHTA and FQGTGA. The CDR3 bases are TGTGCCAGCAGCCGCCTACCAAGCACTGAAGCTTTCTTT. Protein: CASSRLPSTEAFF.

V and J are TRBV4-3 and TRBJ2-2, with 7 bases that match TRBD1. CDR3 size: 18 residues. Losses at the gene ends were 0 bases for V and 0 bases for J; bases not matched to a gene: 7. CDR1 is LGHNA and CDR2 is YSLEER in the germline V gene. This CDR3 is CASSQDWGQSANTGELFF. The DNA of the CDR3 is TGCGCCAGCAGCCAAGATTGGGGACAGTCAGCGAACACCGGGGAGCTGTTTTTT.

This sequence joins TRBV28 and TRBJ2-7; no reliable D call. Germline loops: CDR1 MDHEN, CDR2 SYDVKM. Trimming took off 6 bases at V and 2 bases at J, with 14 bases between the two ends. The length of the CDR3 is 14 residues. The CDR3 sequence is CASRTHKAPYEQYF. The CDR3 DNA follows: TGTGCCAGCAGGACACACAAGGCCCCCTACGAGCAGTACTTC.

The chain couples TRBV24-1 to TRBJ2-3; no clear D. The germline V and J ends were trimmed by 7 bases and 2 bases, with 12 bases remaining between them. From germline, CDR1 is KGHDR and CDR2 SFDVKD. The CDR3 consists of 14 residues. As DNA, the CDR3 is TGTGCCACCAGCCCGGCTGGGCCCACAGATACGCAGTATTTT. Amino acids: CATSPAGPTDTQYF.

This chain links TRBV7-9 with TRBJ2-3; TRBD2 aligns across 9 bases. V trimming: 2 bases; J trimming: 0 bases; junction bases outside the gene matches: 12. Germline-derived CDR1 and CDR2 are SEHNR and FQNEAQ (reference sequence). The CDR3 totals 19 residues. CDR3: CASSLHNSGGRASTDTQYF. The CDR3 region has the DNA TGTGCCAGCAGCTTACACAATAGCGGGGGACGCGCTAGCACAGATACGCAGTATTTT.

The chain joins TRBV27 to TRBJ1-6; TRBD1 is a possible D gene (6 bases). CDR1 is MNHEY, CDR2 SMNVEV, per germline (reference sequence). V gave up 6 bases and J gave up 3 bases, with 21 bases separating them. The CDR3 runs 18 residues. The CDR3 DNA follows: TGTGCCAGCAGCTCAGGGCCCACAGGGTCCCTCTATAATTCACCCCTCCACTTT. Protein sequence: CASSSGPTGSLYNSPLHF.

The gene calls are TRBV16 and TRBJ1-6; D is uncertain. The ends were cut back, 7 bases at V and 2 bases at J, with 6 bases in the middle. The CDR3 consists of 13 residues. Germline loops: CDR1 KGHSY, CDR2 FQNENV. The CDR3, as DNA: TGTGCCAGCACGTATGCCTATAATTCACCCCTCCACTTT. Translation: CASTYAYNSPLHF. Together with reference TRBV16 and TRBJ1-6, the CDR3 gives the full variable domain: GEEVAQTPKHLVRGEGQKAKLYCAPIKGHSYVFWYQQVLKNEFKFLISFQNENVFDETGMPKERFSAKCLPNSPCSLEIQATKLEDSAVYFCASTYAYNSPLHFGNGTRLTVT.

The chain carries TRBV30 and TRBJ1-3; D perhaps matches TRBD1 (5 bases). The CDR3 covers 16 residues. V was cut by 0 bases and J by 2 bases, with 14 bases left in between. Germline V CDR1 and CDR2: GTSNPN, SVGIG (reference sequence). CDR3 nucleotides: TGTGCCTGGAGTGTACTTGGGGGGAGACCTGGAAACACCATATATTTT. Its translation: CAWSVLGGRPGNTIYF.

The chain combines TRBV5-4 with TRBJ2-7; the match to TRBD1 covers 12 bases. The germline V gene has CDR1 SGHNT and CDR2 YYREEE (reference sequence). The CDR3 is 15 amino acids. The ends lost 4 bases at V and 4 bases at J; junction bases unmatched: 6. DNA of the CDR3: TGTGCCAGCAGCGGGGGGACAGGGGGCACGTACGAGCAGTACTTC. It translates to CASSGGTGGTYEQYF.